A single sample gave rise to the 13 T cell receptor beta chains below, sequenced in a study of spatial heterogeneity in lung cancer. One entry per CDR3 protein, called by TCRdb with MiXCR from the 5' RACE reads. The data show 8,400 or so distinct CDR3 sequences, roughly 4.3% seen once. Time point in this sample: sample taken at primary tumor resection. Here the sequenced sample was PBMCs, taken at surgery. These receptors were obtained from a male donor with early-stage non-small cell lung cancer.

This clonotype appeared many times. The CDR3 loop reads CSGRTGQGGTEAFF. In DNA form, the CDR3 reads TGCAGCGGGCGGACCGGACAGGGAGGTACTGAAGCTTTCTTT. The rearrangement uses TRBV29-1 and TRBJ1-1; 8 nucleotides align to TRBD1. The trim removed 7 bases at V and 5 bases at J, leaving 12 bases unmatched. Germline CDR1 reads SQVTM; CDR2 reads ANQGSEA. The CDR3 covers 14 residues.

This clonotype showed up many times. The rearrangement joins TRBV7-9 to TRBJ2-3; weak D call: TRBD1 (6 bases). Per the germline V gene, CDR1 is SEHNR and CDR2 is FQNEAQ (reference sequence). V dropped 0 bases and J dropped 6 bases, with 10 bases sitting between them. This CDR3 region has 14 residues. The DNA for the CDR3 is TGTGCCAGCAGCTTAGCGGGGGCCTGGGATACGCAGTATTTT. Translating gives CASSLAGAWDTQYF.

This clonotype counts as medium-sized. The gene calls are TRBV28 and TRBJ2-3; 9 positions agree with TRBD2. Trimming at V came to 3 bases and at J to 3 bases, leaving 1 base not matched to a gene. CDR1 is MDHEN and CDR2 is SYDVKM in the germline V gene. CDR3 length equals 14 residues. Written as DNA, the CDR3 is TGTGCCAGCAGTTTCCTAGCGGGGACAGATACGCAGTATTTT. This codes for CASSFLAGTDTQYF.

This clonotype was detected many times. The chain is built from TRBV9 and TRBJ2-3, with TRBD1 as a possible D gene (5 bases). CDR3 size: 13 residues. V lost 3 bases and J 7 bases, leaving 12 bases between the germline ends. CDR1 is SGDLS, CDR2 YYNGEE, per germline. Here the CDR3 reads CASSEGFANTQYF. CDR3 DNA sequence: TGTGCCAGCAGCGAGGGGTTCGCGAATACGCAGTATTTT.

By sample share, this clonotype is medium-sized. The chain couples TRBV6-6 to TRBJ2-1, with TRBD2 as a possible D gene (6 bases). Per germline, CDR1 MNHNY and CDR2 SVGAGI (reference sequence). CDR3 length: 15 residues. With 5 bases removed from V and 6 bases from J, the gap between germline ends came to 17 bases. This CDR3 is CASSLTRDFGNEQFF. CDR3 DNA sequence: TGTGCCAGCAGTCTTACCCGGGACTTTGGCAATGAGCAGTTCTTC.

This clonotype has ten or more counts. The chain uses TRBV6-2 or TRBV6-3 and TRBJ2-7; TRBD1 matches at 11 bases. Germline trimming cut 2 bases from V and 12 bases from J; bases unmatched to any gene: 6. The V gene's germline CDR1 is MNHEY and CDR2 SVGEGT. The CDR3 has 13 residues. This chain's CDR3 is CASSYPDRGHRYF. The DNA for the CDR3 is TGTGCCAGCAGTTACCCGGACAGGGGGCATCGGTACTTC.

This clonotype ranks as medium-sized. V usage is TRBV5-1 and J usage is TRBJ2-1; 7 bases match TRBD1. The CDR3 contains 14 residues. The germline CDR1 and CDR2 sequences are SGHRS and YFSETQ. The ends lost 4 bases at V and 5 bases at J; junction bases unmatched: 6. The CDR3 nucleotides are TGCGCCAGCAGCGGGGGACAGCCCAACAATGAGCAGTTCTTC. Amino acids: CASSGGQPNNEQFF.

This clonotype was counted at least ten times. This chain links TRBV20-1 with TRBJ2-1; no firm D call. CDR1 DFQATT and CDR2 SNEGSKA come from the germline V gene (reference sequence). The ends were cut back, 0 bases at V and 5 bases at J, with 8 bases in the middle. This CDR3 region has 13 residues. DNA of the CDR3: TGCAGTGCTAGAGATCGGCAGAACAATGAGCAGTTCTTC. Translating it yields CSARDRQNNEQFF.

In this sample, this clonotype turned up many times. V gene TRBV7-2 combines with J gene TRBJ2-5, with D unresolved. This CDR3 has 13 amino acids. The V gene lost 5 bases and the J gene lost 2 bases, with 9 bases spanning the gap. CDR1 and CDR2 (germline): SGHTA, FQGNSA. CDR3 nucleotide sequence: TGTGCCAGCAGCCGAGGACGTCAAGAGACCCAGTACTTC. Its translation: CASSRGRQETQYF.

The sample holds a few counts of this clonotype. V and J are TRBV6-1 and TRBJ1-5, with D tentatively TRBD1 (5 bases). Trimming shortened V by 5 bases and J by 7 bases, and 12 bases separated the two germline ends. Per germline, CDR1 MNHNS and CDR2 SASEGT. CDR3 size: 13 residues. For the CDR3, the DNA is TGTGCCAGCAGTATATTAGGGGTGCAGCCCCAGCATTTT. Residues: CASSILGVQPQHF.

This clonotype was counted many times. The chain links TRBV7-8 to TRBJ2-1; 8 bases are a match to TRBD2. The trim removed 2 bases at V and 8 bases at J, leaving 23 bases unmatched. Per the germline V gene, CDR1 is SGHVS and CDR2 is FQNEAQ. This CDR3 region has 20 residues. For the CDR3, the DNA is TGTGCCAGCAGCTTACAGGGATTGGTCTCGGGGGGGTACAACGGTCATGAGCAGTTCTTC. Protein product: CASSLQGLVSGGYNGHEQFF.

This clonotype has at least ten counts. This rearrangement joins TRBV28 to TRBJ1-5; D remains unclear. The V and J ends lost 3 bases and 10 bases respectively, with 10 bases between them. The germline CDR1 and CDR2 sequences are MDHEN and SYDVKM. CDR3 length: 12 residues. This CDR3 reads CASSFPSVPQHF. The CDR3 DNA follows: TGTGCCAGCAGTTTTCCTTCGGTCCCCCAGCATTTT.

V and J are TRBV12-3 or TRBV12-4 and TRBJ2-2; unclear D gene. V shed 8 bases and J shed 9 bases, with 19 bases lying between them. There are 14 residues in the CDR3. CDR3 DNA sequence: TGTGCCAGCGGCTATACGGAATTACACCGGGAGCTGTTTTTT. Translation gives CASGYTELHRELFF.